One and the same sample provided the 15 T cell receptor beta chains below, sequenced in a study of shared clonotypes between healthy human individuals. TCRdb keeps only in-frame clones here, not all; method: immunoSEQ multiplex PCR. The table has some 550,000 clones, roughly 97% seen once; the top ten hold around 0.06%. Sequencing input: naive CD4+ T cells sorted from blood. As to subset: CD45RA+ positively selected. The source of these receptors is a woman in her twenties or thirties in good health.

This clone was counted once. This chain connects TRBV6-7 to TRBJ2-3; TRBD2 matches 15 bases. TRBV6-7 is placed among ORFs of uncertain function. Unmatched junction bases numbered 10, after V lost 2 bases and J lost 1 base. This CDR3 is built from 20 residues. The CDR3 sequence is CASSYPRTSGRAVGTDTQYF. The CDR3 nucleotides are TGTGCCAGCAGTTACCCCAGGACTAGCGGGAGGGCCGTCGGCACAGATACGCAGTATTTT.

To note about this clone: One end of the junction does not line up with germline, which may come from a read error. The chain employs TRBV29-1 and TRBJ2-7; 12 bases are shared with TRBD2. Per germline, CDR1 SQVTM and CDR2 ANQGSEA. This CDR3 contains 15 residues. Written as DNA, the CDR3 is TGCGGCGTTGAGGCTAGCGGGAGGGCCAAGTACGAGCAGTACTTC. This translates into CGVEASGRAKYEQYF.

This clone was counted a few times. The rearrangement uses TRBV19 and TRBJ1-5; TRBD1 matches at 7 bases. Germline V CDR1 and CDR2: LNHDA, SQIVND (reference sequence). The CDR3 has 15 amino acids. J gave up 7 bases and V 7 bases, and 13 bases lay outside the gene matches. This chain's CDR3 is CASIPDRVVIQPQHF. The CDR3 DNA reads as TGTGCCAGTATCCCCGACAGGGTTGTTATACAGCCCCAGCATTTT.

The rearrangement links TRBV10-2 to TRBJ1-1, with TRBD1 as a possible D gene (5 bases). The germline V gene encodes CDR1 WSHSY and CDR2 SAAADI. With 6 bases removed from V and 0 bases from J, the gap between germline ends came to 11 bases. This CDR3 is 14 amino acids long. As DNA, the CDR3 is TGCGCCAGCAGAGACAGCTCTGTGAACACTGAAGCTTTCTTT. Amino acid sequence: CASRDSSVNTEAFF.

J is TRBJ2-5 and V is TRBV7-6; TRBD1 might be the D (6 bases). V was trimmed by 4 bases and J by 3 bases, leaving 12 bases between them. In germline, CDR1 is SGHVS, CDR2 FNYEAQ. The CDR3 consists of 14 residues. In nucleotides, the CDR3 is TGTGCCAGCAGCTCAATCCACAGGGAAGAGACCCAGTACTTC. Its translation: CASSSIHREETQYF.

Note on this clone: Other DNA sequences in this sample translate to the same CDR3. The rearrangement links TRBV9 to TRBJ2-6; D unclear. The CDR3 is made up of 15 amino acids. CDR1 and CDR2 (germline): SGDLS, YYNGEE. V was trimmed by 0 bases and J by 2 bases, leaving 6 bases between them. This CDR3 is CASSVGGTGANVLTF. The CDR3 DNA reads as TGTGCCAGCAGCGTAGGGGGTACTGGGGCCAACGTCCTGACTTTC.

The chain employs TRBV29-1 and TRBJ1-2; D unresolved. CDR3 length equals 13 residues. CDR1 and CDR2 from the germline V gene are SQVTM and ANQGSEA. V gave up 1 base and J gave up 3 bases, with 9 bases separating them. In DNA form, the CDR3 reads TGCAGCGTTGAAGCCGCAGGATACTATGGCTACACCTTC. This sequence encodes CSVEAAGYYGYTF.

J is TRBJ1-1 and V is TRBV5-1; D is unclear. Germline loops: CDR1 SGHRS, CDR2 YFSETQ. The CDR3 consists of 15 residues. V lost 0 bases to trimming and J lost 3 bases, with 12 bases between them. CDR3 sequence: CASSLARSGDTEAFF. The CDR3 DNA reads TGCGCCAGCAGCTTGGCCCGATCCGGGGACACTGAAGCTTTCTTT.

The CDR3 sequence is CASSDGIHRRNEQFF. DNA of the CDR3: TGTGCCAGCAGTGACGGGATACATAGACGCAATGAGCAGTTCTTC. V and J are TRBV6-4 and TRBJ2-1; D is unclear. The germline V gene has CDR1 MRHNA and CDR2 SNTAGT. The V end lost 2 bases, the J end lost 6 bases, and 14 bases lay between the germline ends. This CDR3 region has 15 residues.

The chain carries TRBV5-1 and TRBJ2-7; 7 nucleotides align to TRBD2. The CDR3 extends over 14 amino acids. Germline V gene data show CDR1 as SGHRS and CDR2 as YFSETQ. The trim removed 4 bases at V and 5 bases at J, leaving 9 bases unmatched. The CDR3 DNA is TGCGCCAGCAGCCTAGGACTAGTCCAGGACGAGCAGTACTTC. Protein: CASSLGLVQDEQYF.

A remark on this clone: The same CDR3 is also encoded by other DNA sequences in this sample. CDR3 residues: CASSLRDYGYTF. CDR3 coding DNA: TGTGCCAGCAGCCTCAGGGACTATGGCTACACCTTC. The V call is TRBV28, the J call TRBJ1-2; tentatively, D is TRBD1 (5 bases). Germline CDR1 MDHEN, CDR2 SYDVKM. Trimming left V 6 bases short and J 3 bases short, with 8 bases between. The length of the CDR3 is 12 residues.

The chain recombines TRBV5-1 with TRBJ2-7, with D maybe TRBD2 (6 bases). V lost 4 bases, J lost 0 bases, and 11 bases lay in between. Germline assignment: CDR1 SGHRS and CDR2 YFSETQ. CDR3 length equals 14 residues. CDR3 nucleotide sequence: TGCGCCAGCAGCGGTAGCGGAAACTCCTACGAGCAGTACTTC. It specifies CASSGSGNSYEQYF.

Only one count was recorded for this clone. The genes are TRBV10-1 and TRBJ2-2; unclear D gene. Germline CDR1 and CDR2: WNHNN and SYGVQD (reference sequence). Trimming shortened V by 0 bases and J by 6 bases, and 5 bases separated the two germline ends. There are 13 residues in the CDR3. CDR3 sequence (DNA): TGCGCCAGCAGTGAGTCTGGCTCCGGGGAGCTGTTTTTT. Its translation: CASSESGSGELFF.

This clone has a single count. This rearrangement joins TRBV19 to TRBJ1-5, with D hard to call. In germline, CDR1 is LNHDA, CDR2 SQIVND (reference sequence). Trimming removed 6 bases at V and 5 bases at J, with 20 bases between. The CDR3 is 16 residues long. CDR3 loop: CASSPRGGVGDQPQHF. CDR3 coding DNA: TGTGCCAGTAGCCCACGGGGAGGTGTCGGGGATCAGCCCCAGCATTTT.

The J gene is TRBJ2-1, the V gene TRBV19, with 8 bases lining up with TRBD2. Germline lookup yields CDR1 LNHDA and CDR2 SQIVND (reference sequence). The CDR3 runs 14 residues. Trimming cost V 5 bases and J 15 bases; bases outside gene matches: 15. As DNA, the CDR3 is TGTGCCAGTAGTTCGAGCGGGAGCGCCTACACTCGGTTCTTC. It codes for CASSSSGSAYTRFF.